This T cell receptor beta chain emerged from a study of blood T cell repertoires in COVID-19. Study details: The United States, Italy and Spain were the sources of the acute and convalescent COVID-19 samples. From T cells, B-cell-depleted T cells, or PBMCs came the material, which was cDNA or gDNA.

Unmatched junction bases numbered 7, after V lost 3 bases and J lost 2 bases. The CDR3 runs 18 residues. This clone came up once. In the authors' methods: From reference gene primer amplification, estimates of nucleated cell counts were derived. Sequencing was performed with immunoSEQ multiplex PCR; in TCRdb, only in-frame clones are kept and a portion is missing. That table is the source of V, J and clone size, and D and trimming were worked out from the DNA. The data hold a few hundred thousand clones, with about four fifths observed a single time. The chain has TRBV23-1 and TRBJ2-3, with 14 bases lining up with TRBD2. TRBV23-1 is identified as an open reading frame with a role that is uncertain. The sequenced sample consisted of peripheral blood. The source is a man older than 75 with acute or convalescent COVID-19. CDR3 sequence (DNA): TGCGCCAGCAGTCATTGGACTAGCGGGGGGTCCGACACAGATACGCAGTATTTT. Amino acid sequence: CASSHWTSGGSDTDTQYF.